The 10 T cell receptor beta chains below all came from one sample that was sequenced in a study of cytomegalovirus exposure and HLA in healthy donors. Primers for the PCR totalled 60 Vbeta and 13 Jbeta. The method was immunoSEQ multiplex PCR; TCRdb's version includes in-frame clones alone and lacks a portion of them. The data show 150,000 to 170,000 clones, roughly 80% seen once. The sample was PBMCs. These receptors came from a man aged 18 to 29 in good health and CMV-seronegative.

This clone was detected a few times. The gene calls are TRBV7-9 and TRBJ2-2, with 9 bases lining up with TRBD1. The CDR3 covers 16 residues. J gave up 1 base and V 5 bases, and 5 bases lay outside the gene matches. Germline V CDR1 and CDR2: SEHNR, FQNEAQ (reference sequence). CDR3 in amino acids: CASSPQGAVNTGELFF. The CDR3 region has the DNA TGTGCCAGCAGCCCACAGGGGGCGGTGAACACCGGGGAGCTGTTTTTT.

The chain links TRBV7-9 to TRBJ2-7; a weak D match, TRBD2 (6 bases). Trimming left V 3 bases short and J 7 bases short, with 10 bases between. CDR1 is SEHNR, CDR2 FQNEAQ, per germline (reference sequence). This CDR3 is built from 12 residues. CDR3: CASSFLAREQYF. CDR3 in DNA: TGTGCCAGCAGCTTTCTAGCGAGGGAGCAGTACTTC.

This clone was counted many times. This chain links TRBV4-3 with TRBJ2-6; 13 bases are shared with TRBD2. V shed 5 bases, J shed 4 bases, and the junction held 5 bases outside the gene matches. CDR1 is LGHNA, CDR2 YSLEER, per germline. The CDR3 extends over 17 amino acids. The CDR3: CASSFGTSGTGANVLTF. The CDR3, as DNA: TGCGCCAGCAGCTTCGGGACTAGCGGGACCGGGGCCAACGTCCTGACTTTC.

This rearrangement joins TRBV27 to TRBJ2-1; maybe TRBD2 (5 bases). Trimming shortened V by 0 bases and J by 2 bases, and 8 bases separated the two germline ends. The CDR3 is 15 residues long. CDR1 and CDR2 (germline): MNHEY, SMNVEV (reference sequence). In DNA, the CDR3 is TGTGCCAGCAGTTTATCGGTAGCGCCCTACAATGAGCAGTTCTTC. This gives the protein CASSLSVAPYNEQFF.

The chain combines TRBV5-1 with TRBJ2-5; D is ambiguous. The CDR3 totals 14 residues. Germline CDR1 SGHRS, CDR2 YFSETQ. Trimming removed 4 bases at V and 0 bases at J, with 10 bases between. The CDR3, as DNA: TGCGCCAGCAGCCCAGACACCAACCAAGAGACCCAGTACTTC. The encoded protein is CASSPDTNQETQYF. Drawing the rest from reference TRBV5-1 and TRBJ2-5, the complete variable domain is KAGVTQTPRYLIKTRGQQVTLSCSPISGHRSVSWYQQTPGQGLQFLFEYFSETQRNKGNFPGRFSGRQFSNSRSEMNVSTLELGDSALYLCASSPDTNQETQYFGPGTRLLVL.

The gene calls are TRBV6-1 and TRBJ2-1; 10 bases are shared with TRBD2. Germline V gene data show CDR1 as MNHNS and CDR2 as SASEGT. The length of the CDR3 is 16 residues. V shed 2 bases and J 8 bases; nucleotides not matched to a gene: 9. The CDR3 spells CASSELPSGSADEQFF. For the CDR3, the DNA is TGTGCCAGCAGTGAACTTCCTAGCGGGAGTGCGGATGAGCAGTTCTTC.

V usage is TRBV7-2 and J usage is TRBJ2-2; tentatively, D is TRBD1 (6 bases). This CDR3 is 17 amino acids long. Per germline, CDR1 SGHTA and CDR2 FQGNSA. Trimming removed 5 bases from V and 3 bases from J, with 19 bases in between. This chain's CDR3 is CASSAPVGQRYTGELFF. The CDR3 region has the DNA TGTGCCAGCAGCGCCCCCGTAGGACAGAGATACACCGGGGAGCTGTTTTTT.

The genes are TRBV11-2 and TRBJ2-3; 11 bases are a match to TRBD2. CDR3 length: 18 amino acids. J was trimmed by 0 bases and V by 6 bases; bases with no gene match: 11. Germline values: CDR1 SGHAT, CDR2 FQNNGV. The CDR3 is CASRTLRRTSGSTDTQYF. Written as DNA, the CDR3 is TGTGCCAGCAGGACCCTTCGCCGGACTAGCGGGAGCACAGATACGCAGTATTTT.

V is TRBV2 and J is TRBJ2-1; 9 nucleotides match TRBD2. The ends lost 6 bases at V and 0 bases at J; junction bases unmatched: 6. The CDR3 runs to 16 residues. Germline loops: CDR1 SNHLY, CDR2 FYNNEI. The CDR3 here is CASRGRSGSSYNEQFF. As DNA, the CDR3 is TGTGCCAGCAGGGGTCGTAGCGGGAGCTCCTACAATGAGCAGTTCTTC.

The chain carries TRBV19 and TRBJ2-7, with a weak D call TRBD1 (6 bases). There are 16 residues in the CDR3. V was shortened by 1 base and J by 1 base, with 14 bases between the two germline ends. In germline, CDR1 is LNHDA, CDR2 SQIVND (reference sequence). CDR3 sequence: CASSIAMDSTSYEQYF. The CDR3 nucleotides read TGTGCCAGTAGTATAGCAATGGACAGCACTTCCTACGAGCAGTACTTC.